A single sample gave rise to the 11 T cell receptor beta chains below, sequenced in a study of CD8 T cells in ankylosing spondylitis. Using its own MiXCR run on the 5' RACE reads, TCRdb lists one record per CDR3 protein. Of about 150,000 distinct CDR3 sequences in the sample, 11% were seen once. The sample comprised blood, either unsorted or a sorted T cell fraction (not recorded which). The receptor set was obtained from a female donor with ankylosing spondylitis or in good health (not recorded which).

In this sample, this clonotype turned up a few times. CDR3 residues: CASSSTGASSPLHF. The CDR3 region has the DNA TGCGCCAGCAGCTCGACAGGGGCATCCTCACCCCTCCACTTT. The V call is TRBV5-1, the J call TRBJ1-6; 8 bases fit TRBD1. V shed 3 bases, J shed 10 bases, and the junction held 6 bases outside the gene matches. Germline-derived CDR1 and CDR2 are SGHRS and YFSETQ. CDR3 size: 14 residues.

This clonotype was detected ten times or more. This rearrangement joins TRBV3-1 to TRBJ1-1; no clear D gene. The germline V gene has CDR1 LGHDT and CDR2 YNNKEL (reference sequence). Deletions cut 1 base from V and 5 bases from J, with 11 bases between. The CDR3 runs to 14 residues. The CDR3 DNA follows: TGTGCCAGCAGCCAAGGGGGTTCCGGAACTGAAGCTTTCTTT. It yields the protein CASSQGGSGTEAFF.

This clonotype was observed at least ten times. This may come from a read error, since a much larger clone is one base off. The rearrangement uses TRBV3-2 and TRBJ1-1; TRBD1, as called in the table, went unchecked against the DNA. TRBV3-2 is a known pseudogene. The CDR3 spans 18 residues. This chain's CDR3 is CASCGRQPRRIGNTEAFF. CDR3 DNA: TGTGCCAGCTGCGGCAGGCAACCTCGGCGCATAGGGAACACTGAAGCTTTCTTT.

This clonotype has ten or more counts. The rearrangement links TRBV11-2 to TRBJ2-4; 8 nucleotides match TRBD1. Germline assignment: CDR1 SGHAT and CDR2 FQNNGV. CDR3 length: 16 residues. The junction had 7 bases not matched to a gene; V was cut back by 1 base and J by 5 bases. CDR3 coding DNA: TGTGCCAGCAGCTTAGGGAATCAGGGGGCGGAAAACATTCAGTACTTC. It is translated as CASSLGNQGAENIQYF.

This clonotype was detected ten times or more. The chain has TRBV7-8 and TRBJ2-3, with D possibly matching TRBD2 (6 bases). V gave up 4 bases and J gave up 4 bases, with 15 bases separating them. The CDR3 is 15 residues long. Looked up from germline, CDR1 is SGHVS and CDR2 is FQNEAQ. This chain's CDR3 is CASSWRDSRSDTQYF. The CDR3 nucleotides are TGTGCCAGCAGCTGGCGGGACTCCCGTTCAGATACGCAGTATTTT.

This clonotype appeared a few times. The V gene is TRBV7-7, the J gene TRBJ2-5; D is possibly TRBD2 (6 bases). The CDR3 spans 14 residues. Germline loops: CDR1 SSHAT, CDR2 FNYEAQ (reference sequence). Trimming took off 5 bases at V and 4 bases at J, with 14 bases between the two ends. CDR3 residues: CASSGPAEGETQYF. The CDR3 nucleotides are TGTGCCAGCAGCGGCCCTGCGGAGGGAGAGACCCAGTACTTC.

Ten or more counts support this clonotype. The rearrangement links TRBV30 to TRBJ1-6; 7 nucleotides align to TRBD1. The CDR3 has 15 amino acids. Per the germline V gene, CDR1 is GTSNPN and CDR2 is SVGIG (reference sequence). Losses at the gene ends were 0 bases for V and 6 bases for J; bases not matched to a gene: 5. CDR3 sequence: CAWSVSRGFNSPLHF. In DNA form, the CDR3 reads TGTGCCTGGAGTGTATCCAGGGGGTTTAATTCACCCCTCCACTTT.

Ten or more counts support this clonotype. CDR3 region: CAWSPLAGGSYEQYF. The CDR3 DNA reads as TGTGCCTGGAGTCCCTTAGCGGGGGGCTCCTACGAGCAGTACTTC. V is TRBV30 and J is TRBJ2-7, with 10 bases that match TRBD2. J lost 0 bases, V lost 2 bases, and 4 bases had no gene match. The CDR3 is made up of 15 amino acids. CDR1 is GTSNPN, CDR2 SVGIG, per germline (reference sequence).

Many counts were recorded for this clonotype. The rearrangement links TRBV20-1 to TRBJ2-4; D not resolved. Between the trimmed V and J ends, which lost 8 bases and 0 bases, there was a span of 14 bases. The CDR3 spans 14 residues. CDR1 DFQATT and CDR2 SNEGSKA come from the germline V gene (reference sequence). CDR3 sequence (DNA): TGCAGTCCCTTCATGGCGGTAGCCAAAAACATTCAGTACTTC. Its protein product is CSPFMAVAKNIQYF.

This clonotype was seen a few times. This chain joins TRBV7-8 and TRBJ2-1; 9 bases fit TRBD2. The CDR3 runs to 15 residues. Trimming cost V 5 bases and J 4 bases; bases outside gene matches: 6. Germline-derived CDR1 and CDR2 are SGHVS and FQNEAQ. The CDR3: CASSPGTSMYNEQFF. CDR3 nucleotides: TGTGCCAGCAGCCCCGGGACTAGCATGTACAATGAGCAGTTCTTC. Variable domain in full (rest from reference TRBV7-8 and TRBJ2-1): GAGVSQSPRYKVAKRGQDVALRCDPISGHVSLFWYQQALGQGPEFLTYFQNEAQLDKSGLPSDRFFAERPEGSVSTLKIQRTQQEDSAVYLCASSPGTSMYNEQFFGPGTRLTVL.

Only a few counts were recorded for this clonotype. The chain combines TRBV5-1 with TRBJ1-3, with D unresolved. Trimming pared 0 bases from V and 3 bases from J, leaving 7 bases between. Germline CDR1 and CDR2: SGHRS and YFSETQ. The CDR3 sequence is 14 residues long. CDR3 region: CASSLAGYGNTIYF. The CDR3 DNA sequence: TGCGCCAGCAGCTTGGCTGGTTATGGAAACACCATATATTTT.